This T cell receptor (beta chain) was obtained from a study of cytomegalovirus exposure and HLA in healthy donors. Study at large: Prior work identified around 120 million unique TCR beta sequences in some 180 million T cells.

Primers included in the PCR were 60 Vbeta and 13 Jbeta primers. Assay used: immunoSEQ multiplex PCR; TCRdb lists only in-frame clones, some missing. This repertoire shows roughly 100,000 clones, roughly 74% found once; its top ten account for less than 2%. Findings and caveats of the study: When a later analysis was performed, an Asian-associated ancestry cluster reportedly had fewer N-insertions than the roughly 730-donor mean. A later analysis appeared to link common viral pathogens to several of the most significant clusters.

CDR1 is ENHRY, CDR2 SYGVKD, per germline. The CDR3 extends over 15 amino acids. Trimming at V came to 6 bases and at J to 4 bases, leaving 7 bases not matched to a gene. Regarding this clone: Its target is unknown.

Sequences were obtained from PBMCs. This receptor was taken from a woman aged 40 to 50 in good health and CMV-seronegative. The chain employs TRBV10-3 and TRBJ2-2; 8 bases align to TRBD1. This chain's CDR3 is CAIRPDRVGTGELFF. For the CDR3, the DNA is TGTGCCATCAGGCCGGACAGGGTAGGCACCGGGGAGCTGTTTTTT.